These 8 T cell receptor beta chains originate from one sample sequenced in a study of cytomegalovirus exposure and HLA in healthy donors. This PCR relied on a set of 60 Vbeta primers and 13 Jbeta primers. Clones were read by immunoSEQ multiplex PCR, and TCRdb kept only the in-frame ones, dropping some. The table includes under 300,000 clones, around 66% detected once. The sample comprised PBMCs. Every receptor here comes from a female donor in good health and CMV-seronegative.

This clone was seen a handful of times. The CDR3 loop is CASSSTSGMGEQYF. DNA for the CDR3: TGTGCCAGCAGTTCGACTAGCGGGATGGGGGAGCAGTACTTC. V usage is TRBV27 and J usage is TRBJ2-7; the match to TRBD2 covers 11 bases. CDR1 is MNHEY, CDR2 SMNVEV, per germline (reference sequence). CDR3 length: 14 amino acids. V shed 4 bases, J shed 7 bases, and the junction held 6 bases outside the gene matches.

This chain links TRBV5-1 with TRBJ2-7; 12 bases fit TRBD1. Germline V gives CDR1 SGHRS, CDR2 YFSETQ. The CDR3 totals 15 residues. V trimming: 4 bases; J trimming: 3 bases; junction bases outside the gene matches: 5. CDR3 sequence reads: CASSLGQGAFYEQYF. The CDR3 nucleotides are TGCGCCAGCAGCCTGGGACAGGGGGCTTTCTACGAGCAGTACTTC.

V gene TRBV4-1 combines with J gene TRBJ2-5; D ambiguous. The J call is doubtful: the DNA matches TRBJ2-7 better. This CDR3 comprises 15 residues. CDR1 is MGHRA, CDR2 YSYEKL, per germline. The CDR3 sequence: CASSQDGTNAYEQYF. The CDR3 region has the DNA TGCGCCAGCAGCCAAGATGGTACGAACGCCTACGAGCAGTACTTC.

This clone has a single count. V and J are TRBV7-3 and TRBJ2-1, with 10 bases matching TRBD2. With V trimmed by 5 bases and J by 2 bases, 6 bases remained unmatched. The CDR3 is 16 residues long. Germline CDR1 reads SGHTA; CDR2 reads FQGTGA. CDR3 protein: CASSPQAGGPYNEQFF. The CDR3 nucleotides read TGTGCCAGCAGCCCCCAAGCGGGAGGGCCCTACAATGAGCAGTTCTTC.

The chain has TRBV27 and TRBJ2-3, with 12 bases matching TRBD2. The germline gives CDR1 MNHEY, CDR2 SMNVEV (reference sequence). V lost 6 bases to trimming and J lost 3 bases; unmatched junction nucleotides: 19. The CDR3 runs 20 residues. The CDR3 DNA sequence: TGTGCCAGCAGAAAAAGCCCAGCGACTAGCGGGAGTGGGTTGACAGATACGCAGTATTTT. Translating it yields CASRKSPATSGSGLTDTQYF.

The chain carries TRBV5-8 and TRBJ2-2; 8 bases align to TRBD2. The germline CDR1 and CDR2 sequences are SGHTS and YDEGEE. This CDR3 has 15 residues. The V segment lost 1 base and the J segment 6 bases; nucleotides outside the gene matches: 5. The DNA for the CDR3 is TGTGCCAGCAGCTTGAGGAGCGGGAGCCCCGGGGAGCTGTTTTTT. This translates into CASSLRSGSPGELFF.

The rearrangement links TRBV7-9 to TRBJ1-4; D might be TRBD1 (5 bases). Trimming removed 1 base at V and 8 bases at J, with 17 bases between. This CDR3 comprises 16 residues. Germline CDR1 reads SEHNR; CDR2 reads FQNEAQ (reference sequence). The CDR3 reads CASSLVVSGSGEKLFF. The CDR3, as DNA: TGTGCCAGCAGCTTAGTAGTATCAGGGTCTGGCGAAAAACTGTTTTTT.

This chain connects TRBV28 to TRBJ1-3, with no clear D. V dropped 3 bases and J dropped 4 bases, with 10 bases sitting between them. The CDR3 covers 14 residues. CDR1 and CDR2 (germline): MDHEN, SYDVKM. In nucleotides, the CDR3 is TGTGCCAGCAGTTTGTCGGGGATGGGAAACACCATATATTTT. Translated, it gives CASSLSGMGNTIYF.